The 2 T cell receptor beta chains below all came from one sample that was sequenced in a study of blood T cell repertoires in COVID-19. Method: immunoSEQ multiplex PCR; TCRdb's copy keeps in-frame clones and lacks some. The data contain tens of thousands of clones, approximately 84% of them singletons. Sequencing was performed on peripheral blood. Receptors were obtained from an older man with acute or convalescent COVID-19.

This chain links TRBV3-1 (or the pseudogene TRBV3-2) with TRBJ2-7, with unresolved D. Germline assignment: CDR1 LGHDT and CDR2 YNNKEL (reference sequence). Trimming left V 3 bases short and J 6 bases short, with 9 bases between. This CDR3 has 12 residues. The CDR3 region is CASSHGVGEQYF. CDR3 coding DNA: TGTGCCAGCAGCCATGGAGTTGGCGAGCAGTACTTC.

V usage is TRBV7-3 and J usage is TRBJ2-3; 9 bases are shared with TRBD2. The CDR3 has 15 amino acids. Germline CDR1 and CDR2: SGHTA and FQGTGA. Trimming at V came to 0 bases and at J to 6 bases, leaving 4 bases not matched to a gene. DNA of the CDR3: TGTGCCAGCAGCTTAACGGCGGGAGGGCCCGATACGCAGTATTTT. Translated: CASSLTAGGPDTQYF.